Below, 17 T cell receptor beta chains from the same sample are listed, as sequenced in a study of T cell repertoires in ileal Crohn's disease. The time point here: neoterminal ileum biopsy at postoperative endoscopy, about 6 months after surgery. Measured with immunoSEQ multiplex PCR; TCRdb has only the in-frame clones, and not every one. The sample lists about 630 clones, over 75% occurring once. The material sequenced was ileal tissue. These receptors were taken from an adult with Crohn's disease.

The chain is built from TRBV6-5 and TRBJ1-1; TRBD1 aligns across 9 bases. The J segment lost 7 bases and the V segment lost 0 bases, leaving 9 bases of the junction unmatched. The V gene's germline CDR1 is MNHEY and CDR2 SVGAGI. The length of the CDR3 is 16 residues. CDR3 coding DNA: TGTGCCAGCAGTTACTCGTGGTACGGGACAGGGTTTGAAGCTTTCTTT. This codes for CASSYSWYGTGFEAFF.

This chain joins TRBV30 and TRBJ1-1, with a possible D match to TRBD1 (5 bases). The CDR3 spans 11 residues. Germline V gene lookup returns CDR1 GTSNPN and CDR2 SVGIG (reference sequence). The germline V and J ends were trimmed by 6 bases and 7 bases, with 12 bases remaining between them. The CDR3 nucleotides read TGTGCCTGCACCGGGACCGGTGAAGCTTTCTTT. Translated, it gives CACTGTGEAFF.

The CDR3 reads CASSLEPRNYGYTF. The CDR3 coding sequence is TGTGCCAGCAGCTTAGAGCCCCGAAACTATGGCTACACCTTC. The V call is TRBV7-9, the J call TRBJ1-2; the D is unclear. The germline gives CDR1 SEHNR, CDR2 FQNEAQ (reference sequence). The V and J ends lost 1 base and 2 bases respectively, with 8 bases between them. The length of the CDR3 is 14 residues. Filled out from reference TRBV7-9 and TRBJ1-2, the complete variable domain reads DTGVSQNPRHKITKRGQNVTFRCDPISEHNRLYWYRQTLGQGPEFLTYFQNEAQLEKSRLLSDRFSAERPKGSFSTLEIQRTEQGDSAMYLCASSLEPRNYGYTFGSGTRLTVV.

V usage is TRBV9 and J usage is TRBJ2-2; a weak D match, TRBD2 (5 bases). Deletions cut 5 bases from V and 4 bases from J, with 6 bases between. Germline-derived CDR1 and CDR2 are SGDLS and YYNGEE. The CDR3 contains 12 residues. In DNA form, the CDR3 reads TGTGCCAGCAGAGGACTCACCGGGGAGCTGTTTTTT. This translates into CASRGLTGELFF.

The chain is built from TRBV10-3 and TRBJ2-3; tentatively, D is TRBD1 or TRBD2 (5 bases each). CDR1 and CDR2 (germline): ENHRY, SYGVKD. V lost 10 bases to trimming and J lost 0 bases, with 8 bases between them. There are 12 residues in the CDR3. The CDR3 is CASRDSTDTQYF. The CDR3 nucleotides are TGTGCCAGCAGGGACAGCACAGATACGCAGTATTTT.

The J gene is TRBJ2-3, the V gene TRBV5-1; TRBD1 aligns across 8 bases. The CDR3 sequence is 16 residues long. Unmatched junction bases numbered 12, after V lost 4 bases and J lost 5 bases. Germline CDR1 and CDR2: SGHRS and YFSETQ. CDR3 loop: CASSTAPGQDRDTQYF. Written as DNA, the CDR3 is TGCGCCAGCAGCACCGCACCGGGACAGGACCGAGATACGCAGTATTTT.

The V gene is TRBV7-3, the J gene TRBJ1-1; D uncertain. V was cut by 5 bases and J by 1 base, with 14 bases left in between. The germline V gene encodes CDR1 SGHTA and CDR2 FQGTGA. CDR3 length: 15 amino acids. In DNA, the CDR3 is TGTGCCAGCAGCCCCCAAGGTGGTGGGAACACTGAAGCTTTCTTT. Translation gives CASSPQGGGNTEAFF.

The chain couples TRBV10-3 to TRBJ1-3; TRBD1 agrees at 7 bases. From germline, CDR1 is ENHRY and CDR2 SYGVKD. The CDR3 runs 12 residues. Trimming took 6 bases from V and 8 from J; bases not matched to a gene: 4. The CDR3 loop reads CAIRRGQDTIYF. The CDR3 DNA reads TGTGCCATCAGAAGGGGGCAGGACACCATATATTTT.

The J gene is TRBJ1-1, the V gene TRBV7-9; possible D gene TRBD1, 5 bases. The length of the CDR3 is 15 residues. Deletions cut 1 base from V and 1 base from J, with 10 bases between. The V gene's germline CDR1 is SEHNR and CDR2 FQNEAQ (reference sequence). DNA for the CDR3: TGTGCCAGCAGCTTAGTCGCAGGGACGAACACTGAAGCTTTCTTT. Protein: CASSLVAGTNTEAFF.

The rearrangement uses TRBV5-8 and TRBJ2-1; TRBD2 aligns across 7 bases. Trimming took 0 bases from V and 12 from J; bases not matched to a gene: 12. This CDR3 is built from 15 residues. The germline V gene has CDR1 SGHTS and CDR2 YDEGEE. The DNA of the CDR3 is TGTGCCAGCAGCTTGGCTGGCGGGGGAGGTTGGGTGCAGTTCTTC. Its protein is CASSLAGGGGWVQFF.

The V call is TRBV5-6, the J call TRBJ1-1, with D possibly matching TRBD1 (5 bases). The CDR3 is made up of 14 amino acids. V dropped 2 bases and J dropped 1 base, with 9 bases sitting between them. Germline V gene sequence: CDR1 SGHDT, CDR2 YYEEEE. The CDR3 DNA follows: TGTGCCAGCAGCTTAGGACACTCGAACACTGAAGCTTTCTTT. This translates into CASSLGHSNTEAFF.

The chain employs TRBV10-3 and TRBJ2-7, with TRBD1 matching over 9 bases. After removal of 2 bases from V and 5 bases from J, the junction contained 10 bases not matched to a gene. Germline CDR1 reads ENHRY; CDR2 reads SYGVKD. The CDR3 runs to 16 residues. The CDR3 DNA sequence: TGTGCCATCAGTGAGCCGTACCGACAGGGGGTGGACGAGCAGTACTTC. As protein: CAISEPYRQGVDEQYF.

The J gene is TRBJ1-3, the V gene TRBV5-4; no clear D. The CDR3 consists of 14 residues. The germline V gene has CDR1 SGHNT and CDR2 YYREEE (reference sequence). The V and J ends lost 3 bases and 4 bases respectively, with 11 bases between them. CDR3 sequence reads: CASSSGLAGNTIYF. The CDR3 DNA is TGTGCCAGCAGCTCCGGTCTGGCGGGAAACACCATATATTTT.

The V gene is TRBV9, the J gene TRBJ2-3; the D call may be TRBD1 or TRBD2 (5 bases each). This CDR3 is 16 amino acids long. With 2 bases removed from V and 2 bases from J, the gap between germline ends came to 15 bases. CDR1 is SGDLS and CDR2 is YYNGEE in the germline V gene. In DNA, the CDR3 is TGTGCCAGCAGCGTGAGGGGCCTCACCCTCACAGATACGCAGTATTTT. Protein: CASSVRGLTLTDTQYF.

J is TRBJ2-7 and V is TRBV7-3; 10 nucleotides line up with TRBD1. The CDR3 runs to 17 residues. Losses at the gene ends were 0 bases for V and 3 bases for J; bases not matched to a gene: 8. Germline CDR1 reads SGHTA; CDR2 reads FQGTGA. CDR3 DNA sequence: TGTGCCAGCAGCTTAACTATAGACAGGGGGCCCTACTACGAGCAGTACTTC. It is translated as CASSLTIDRGPYYEQYF.

The CDR3 bases are TGCAGCGCAAGCCGGGACCCCTCTGGAAACACCATATATTTT. It encodes CSASRDPSGNTIYF. This chain uses TRBV29-1 with TRBJ1-3, with a tentative D call TRBD1 (5 bases). This CDR3 is built from 14 residues. The germline V gene encodes CDR1 SQVTM and CDR2 ANQGSEA. The V end lost 7 bases, the J end lost 0 bases, and 13 bases lay between the germline ends.

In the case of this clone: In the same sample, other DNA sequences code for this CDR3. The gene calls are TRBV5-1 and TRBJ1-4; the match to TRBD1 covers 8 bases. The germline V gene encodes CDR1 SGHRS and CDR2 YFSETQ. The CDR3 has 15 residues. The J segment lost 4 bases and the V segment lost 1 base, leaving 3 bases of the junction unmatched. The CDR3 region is CASSLRGQDNEKLFF. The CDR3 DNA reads TGCGCCAGCAGCTTGAGGGGACAGGATAATGAAAAACTGTTTTTT.